This T cell receptor (beta chain) was documented in a study of blood T cell repertoires in COVID-19 (dated by TCRdb to the early 2020s). For the wider study: Samples covering the acute and convalescent phases of COVID-19 were provided by collaborators in the United States, Italy and Spain. Nearly every sample came with metadata listing a de-identified subject ID, COVID-19 status, age in years and sex. Samples were obtained from the ongoing ImmuneRACE study (first 160 participants) and from 1,254 subjects provided by 6 global collaborators. The prospective study material was composed of cDNA or gDNA derived from T cells, B-cell-depleted T cells, or PBMCs. A freely available public database, intended as a resource for researchers studying the immune response to SARS-CoV-2, is where the repertoires were released. Where available, HLA class I and class II types were obtained from metadata supplied by the sample provider rather than from assay-based typing. The dataset comprised deeply sampled blood TCRbeta repertoires from subjects exposed to, actively infected with, or recovered from COVID-19. Broad study findings and their caveats: The quantity of clinical and demographic metadata differed by source and by participant and was supplied without curation.

There are 17 amino acids in the CDR3, from cysteine to phenylalanine inclusive. Only CDR3 DNA is held: 51 bases, read in frame from base 1. The germline V end is reduced by 2 bases and the J end by 4 bases; junction bases left unmatched: 13. Looking up the germline V gene (reference sequence) yields CDR1 GTSNPN and CDR2 SVGIG. TCRbeta CDR3 regions were amplified from genomic DNA using the immunoSEQ Assay, a bias-controlled multiplex PCR. The paper's data handling went like this. The number of nucleated cells in each sample was estimated from the amplification of reference gene primers within the assay. To quantify the absolute abundance of each unique TCRbeta CDR3 rearrangement, sequence reads were collapsed and filtered. For each sample, productive Simpson clonality was calculated by taking the square root of Simpson's diversity index across productive rearrangements. TCRdb provides this immuneACCESS table in a form limited to in-frame rearrangements. Some clones are lacking; in checked studies, under half of them reflect an unresolved V gene, and why the rest are absent is not known. That table is the source of V, J and clone size, and D and trimming were worked out from the DNA. Counted in this sample were 110,000 to 150,000 clones; more than 75% of them appeared once. Of the sample, 4% to 4.5% falls within the top ten clones.

With respect to this clone: Its antigen specificity is not known. No qualities accompany the bases; no much larger clone lies one base away.

Collaborating institutions collected whole blood in K2EDTA tubes following their own protocols. For TCRbeta analysis, collaborator samples were shipped as frozen whole blood, as isolated PBMCs, or as DNA extracted from either sample type. The material sequenced was peripheral blood. Recombination connected TRBV30 to TRBJ2-3; the central 9 bases match TRBD2. The sequence came from a man in his 60s with acute or convalescent COVID-19. CDR3 reads: CAWSMGLAGGPADTQYF. The sequenced DNA is TGTGCCTGGAGTATGGGGCTGGCGGGAGGGCCCGCAGATACGCAGTATTTT.